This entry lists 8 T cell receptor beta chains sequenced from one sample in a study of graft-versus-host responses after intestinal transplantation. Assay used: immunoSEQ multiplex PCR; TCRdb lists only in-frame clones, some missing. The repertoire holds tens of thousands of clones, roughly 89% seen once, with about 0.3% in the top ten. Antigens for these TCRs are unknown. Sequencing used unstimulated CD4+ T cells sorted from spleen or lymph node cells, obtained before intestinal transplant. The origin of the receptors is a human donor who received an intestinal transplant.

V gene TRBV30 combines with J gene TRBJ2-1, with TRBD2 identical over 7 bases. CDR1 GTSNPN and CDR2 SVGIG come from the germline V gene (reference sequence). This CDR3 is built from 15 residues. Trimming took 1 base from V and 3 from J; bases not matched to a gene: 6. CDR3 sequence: CAWSATSSGYNEQFF. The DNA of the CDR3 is TGTGCCTGGAGTGCCACGTCTAGCGGCTACAATGAGCAGTTCTTC.

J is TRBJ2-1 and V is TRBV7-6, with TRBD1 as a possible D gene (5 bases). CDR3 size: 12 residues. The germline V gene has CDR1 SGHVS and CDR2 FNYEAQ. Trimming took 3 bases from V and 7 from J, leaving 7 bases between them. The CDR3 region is CASSFRENEQFF. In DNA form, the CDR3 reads TGTGCCAGCAGCTTCAGGGAAAATGAGCAGTTCTTC.

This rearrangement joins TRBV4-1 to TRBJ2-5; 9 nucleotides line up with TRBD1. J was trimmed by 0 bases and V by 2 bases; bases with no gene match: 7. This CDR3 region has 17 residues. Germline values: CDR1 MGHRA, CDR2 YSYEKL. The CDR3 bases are TGCGCCAGCAGCCAACCCCCCGGGACAGGGTACCAAGAGACCCAGTACTTC. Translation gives CASSQPPGTGYQETQYF.

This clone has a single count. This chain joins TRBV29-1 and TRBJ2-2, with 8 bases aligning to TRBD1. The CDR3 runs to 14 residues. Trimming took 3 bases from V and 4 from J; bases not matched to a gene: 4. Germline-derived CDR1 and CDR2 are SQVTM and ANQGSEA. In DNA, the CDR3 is TGCAGCGTTGACAGGGGGCTGAGCACCGGGGAGCTGTTTTTT. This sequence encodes CSVDRGLSTGELFF.

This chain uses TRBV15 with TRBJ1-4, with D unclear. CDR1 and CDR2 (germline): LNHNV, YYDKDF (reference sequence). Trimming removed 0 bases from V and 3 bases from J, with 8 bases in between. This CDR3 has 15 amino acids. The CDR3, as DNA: TGTGCCACCAGCAGAGATATCGAAGCTAATGAAAAACTGTTTTTT. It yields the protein CATSRDIEANEKLFF. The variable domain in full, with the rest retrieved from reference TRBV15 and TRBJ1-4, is DAMVIQNPRYQVTQFGKPVTLSCSQTLNHNVMYWYQQKSSQAPKLLFHYYDKDFNNEADTPDNFQSRRPNTSFCFLDIRSPGLGDTAMYLCATSRDIEANEKLFFGSGTQLSVL.

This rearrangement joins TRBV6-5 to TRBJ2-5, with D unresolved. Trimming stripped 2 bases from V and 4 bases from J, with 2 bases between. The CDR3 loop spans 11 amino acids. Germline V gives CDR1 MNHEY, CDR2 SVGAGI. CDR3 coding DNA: TGTGCCAGCAGTTACGGAGAGACCCAGTACTTC. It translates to CASSYGETQYF.

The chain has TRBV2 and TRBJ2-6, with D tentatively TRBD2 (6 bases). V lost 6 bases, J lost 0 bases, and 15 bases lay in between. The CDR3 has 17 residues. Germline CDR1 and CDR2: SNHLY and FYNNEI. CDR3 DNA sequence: TGTGCCAGCAGGCGGGGACCCAATAGCTCTGGGGCCAACGTCCTGACTTTC. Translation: CASRRGPNSSGANVLTF.

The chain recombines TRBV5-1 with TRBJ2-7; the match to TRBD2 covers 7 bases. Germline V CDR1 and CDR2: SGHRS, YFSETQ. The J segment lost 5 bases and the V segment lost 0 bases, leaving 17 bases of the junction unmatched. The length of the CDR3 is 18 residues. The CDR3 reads CASSLVRLAAGVGDEQYF. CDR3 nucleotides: TGCGCCAGCAGCTTGGTTCGATTAGCCGCGGGAGTCGGGGACGAGCAGTACTTC.